This T cell receptor (beta chain) was captured in a study of cytomegalovirus exposure and HLA in healthy donors. The overall study: HLA-typed donors were the source of about 85 million unique TCRs held in an early data release.

The sample holds one count of this clone. This PCR relied on a set of 60 Vbeta primers and 13 Jbeta primers. Clones were sequenced by immunoSEQ multiplex PCR, and TCRdb holds only the in-frame ones, with some missing. The repertoire holds about 180,000 clones, with over 70% as singletons. V lost 2 bases and J 8 bases, leaving 10 bases between the germline ends. The CDR3 runs to 13 residues. CDR1 is MRHNA, CDR2 SNTAGT, per germline. Source material: PBMCs. The chain couples TRBV6-4 to TRBJ2-4, with TRBD2 as a possible D gene (6 bases). The TCR sequence derives from a man younger than 35 in good health and CMV-seronegative. The CDR3 protein is CASSDPWRDIQYF. In nucleotides, the CDR3 is TGTGCCAGCAGTGACCCTTGGAGGGACATTCAGTACTTC.